Shown below are 26 T cell receptor beta chains from a single sample sequenced in a study of follicular helper T cells after annual influenza vaccination (dated by TCRdb to 2016 to 2017). Libraries were prepared through the immunoSEQ multiplex PCR assay. The immuneACCESS repertoire file appears here via TCRdb, limited to in-frame rearrangements. These files lack a portion of the clones; in checked studies, under half of the deficit traces to unresolved V genes, and the cause of the others is not known. For this sample the table gives 8,500 to 10,000 clones, of which approximately 83% were detected only once. The leading ten clones occupy 0.5% to 0.6% of the sample. Explained via the paper, the time point label denotes: 2013-2014 season, 7 days after vaccination. The sequences come from CXCR5- memory CD4+ T cells sorted from blood, collected 7 days after influenza vaccination. The label giving this sample's cell subset or site can be read as: CXCR5- memory CD4 T cells. The receptors come from an adult who received the influenza vaccine.

The V call is TRBV7-9, the J call TRBJ1-2, with 8 bases identical to TRBD1. This CDR3 is built from 15 residues. Germline-derived CDR1 and CDR2 are SEHNR and FQNEAQ (reference sequence). Trimming cost V 5 bases and J 5 bases; bases outside gene matches: 10. CDR3 nucleotides: TGTGCCAGCAGCCCCGAGGACAGGGCCCTTTATGGCTACACCTTC. This codes for CASSPEDRALYGYTF.

The chain has TRBV23-1 and TRBJ1-2; TRBD1 agrees at 8 bases. TRBV23-1 is treated as an ORF (open reading frame) with a function not yet certain. The length of the CDR3 is 15 residues. Trimming took 2 bases from V and 4 from J; bases not matched to a gene: 6. CDR3 nucleotides: TGCGCCAGCAGTCAAAGGGACAGGCCAGGCTATGGCTACACCTTC. It is translated as CASSQRDRPGYGYTF.

The chain is built from TRBV19 and TRBJ2-5; a possible D gene is TRBD1 (6 bases). V dropped 4 bases and J dropped 1 base, with 13 bases sitting between them. The CDR3 totals 15 residues. CDR1 is LNHDA and CDR2 is SQIVND in the germline V gene (reference sequence). CDR3 residues: CASSTPDRSQETQYF. The CDR3 region has the DNA TGTGCCAGTAGTACCCCCGACAGGAGCCAAGAGACCCAGTACTTC.

This clone was counted only a few times. The V call is TRBV5-8, the J call TRBJ2-7; 7 nucleotides match TRBD1. The CDR3 has 15 amino acids. The V segment lost 4 bases and the J segment 7 bases; nucleotides outside the gene matches: 14. Germline V gene lookup returns CDR1 SGHTS and CDR2 YDEGEE. CDR3 in amino acids: CASSPPGGPSGEQYF. The CDR3 DNA sequence: TGTGCCAGCAGCCCCCCAGGGGGTCCCTCGGGAGAGCAGTACTTC.

The V and J genes are TRBV7-9 and TRBJ2-1, with a possible D match to TRBD1 (6 bases). Between the trimmed V and J ends, which lost 5 bases and 0 bases, there was a span of 17 bases. CDR3 size: 17 residues. Germline loops: CDR1 SEHNR, CDR2 FQNEAQ (reference sequence). CDR3 protein: CASSPGVGASSYNEQFF. The CDR3 DNA reads TGTGCCAGCAGCCCAGGGGTAGGCGCGAGCTCCTACAATGAGCAGTTCTTC. The full variable domain, in which reference TRBV7-9 and TRBJ2-1 provide the parts outside the CDR3, is DTGVSQNPRHKITKRGQNVTFRCDPISEHNRLYWYRQTLGQGPEFLTYFQNEAQLEKSRLLSDRFSAERPKGSFSTLEIQRTEQGDSAMYLCASSPGVGASSYNEQFFGPGTRLTVL.

This clone showed up just a few times. The chain carries TRBV29-1 and TRBJ1-1; the D gene is possibly TRBD1 (6 bases). CDR1 and CDR2 from the germline V gene are SQVTM and ANQGSEA. The CDR3 runs 16 residues. The germline V and J ends were trimmed by 4 bases and 0 bases, with 18 bases remaining between them. The CDR3 sequence: CSVGGRGSFMNTEAFF. The CDR3 DNA sequence: TGCAGCGTTGGAGGTAGGGGGAGCTTCATGAACACTGAAGCTTTCTTT.

The gene calls are TRBV18 and TRBJ2-3; a possible D gene is TRBD2 (6 bases). Trimming stripped 6 bases from V and 0 bases from J, with 13 bases between. Looked up from germline, CDR1 is KGHSH and CDR2 is LQKENI. The CDR3 has 15 residues. CDR3 in amino acids: CASSFGGGSTDTQYF. The CDR3 nucleotides read TGTGCCAGCTCGTTCGGTGGGGGGAGCACAGATACGCAGTATTTT. Variable domain in full (rest from reference TRBV18 and TRBJ2-3): NAGVMQNPRHLVRRRGQEARLRCSPMKGHSHVYWYRQLPEEGLKFMVYLQKENIIDESGMPKERFSAEFPKEGPSILRIQQVVRGDSAAYFCASSFGGGSTDTQYFGPGTRLTVL.

This clone was counted a few times. This CDR3 is also generated by other DNA sequences in the sample. The genes are TRBV28 and TRBJ1-1; no clear D. The germline CDR1 and CDR2 sequences are MDHEN and SYDVKM. V shed 5 bases and J shed 2 bases, with 3 bases lying between them. This CDR3 spans 11 amino acids. In DNA, the CDR3 is TGTGCCAGCAGTGTTAACACTGAAGCTTTCTTT. Its translation is CASSVNTEAFF. The whole variable domain, remainder taken from reference TRBV28 and TRBJ1-1, is DVKVTQSSRYLVKRTGEKVFLECVQDMDHENMFWYRQDPGLGLRLIYFSYDVKMKEKGDIPEGYSVSREKKERFSLILESASTNQTSMYLCASSVNTEAFFGQGTRLTVV.

The chain links TRBV4-1 to TRBJ1-4; D unclear. This CDR3 contains 17 residues. Germline V gene data show CDR1 as MGHRA and CDR2 as YSYEKL. Trimming left V 4 bases short and J 0 bases short, with 15 bases between. As DNA, the CDR3 is TGCGCCAGCAGCCGAGATCCTCAGGTCCCAACTAATGAAAAACTGTTTTTT. Translation gives CASSRDPQVPTNEKLFF.

J is TRBJ1-4 and V is TRBV6-1, with TRBD1 identical over 7 bases. The CDR3 is 16 residues long. Germline trimming cut 4 bases from V and 5 bases from J; bases unmatched to any gene: 10. Looked up from germline, CDR1 is MNHNS and CDR2 is SASEGT. CDR3 bases: TGTGCCAGCAGTGTCAGCCGGGACAGAACGAATGAAAAACTGTTTTTT. Translation gives CASSVSRDRTNEKLFF.

The chain links TRBV10-3 to TRBJ2-7; 7 nucleotides line up with TRBD1. Losses at the gene ends were 5 bases for V and 3 bases for J; bases not matched to a gene: 10. Germline V lookup: CDR1 ENHRY, CDR2 SYGVKD. The CDR3 spans 15 residues. CDR3 region: CAISPTAPGGYEQYF. The DNA of the CDR3 is TGTGCCATCAGTCCTACTGCGCCAGGGGGCTACGAGCAGTACTTC.

The gene calls are TRBV4-3 and TRBJ2-2; maybe TRBD2 (6 bases). The CDR3 runs 14 residues. Germline V gene lookup returns CDR1 LGHNA and CDR2 YSLEER. V lost 1 base and J lost 6, with 9 bases in between. CDR3: CASSQVWGAGELFF. Here the CDR3 DNA reads TGCGCCAGCAGCCAAGTGTGGGGGGCCGGGGAGCTGTTTTTT.

This rearrangement joins TRBV6-6 to TRBJ2-5; possibly TRBD2 for D (6 bases). The ends were cut back, 6 bases at V and 1 base at J, with 9 bases in the middle. This CDR3 has 13 residues. The germline V gene encodes CDR1 MNHNY and CDR2 SVGAGI (reference sequence). CDR3 coding DNA: TGTGCCAGCAGCCCCGGGGGCCAAGAGACCCAGTACTTC. It translates to CASSPGGQETQYF.

The genes are TRBV4-3 and TRBJ2-3; D remains unclear. The V and J ends lost 1 base and 3 bases respectively, with 11 bases between them. The CDR3 runs 15 residues. CDR1 and CDR2 (germline): LGHNA, YSLEER. CDR3 nucleotide sequence: TGCGCCAGCAGCCAAGCCAGGCAAAGGACAGATACGCAGTATTTT. Protein product: CASSQARQRTDTQYF.

The rearrangement uses TRBV2 and TRBJ1-5; D is perhaps TRBD1 (6 bases). The CDR3 spans 17 residues. The germline V gene has CDR1 SNHLY and CDR2 FYNNEI. Trimming left V 4 bases short and J 0 bases short, with 16 bases between. CDR3 sequence (DNA): TGTGCCAGCAGTGCCGCGGACAGCGTCTATAGCAATCAGCCCCAGCATTTT. Its protein is CASSAADSVYSNQPQHF.

The chain joins TRBV19 to TRBJ1-1; TRBD1 agrees at 7 bases. The CDR3 loop spans 13 amino acids. Trimming took 4 bases from V and 7 from J; bases not matched to a gene: 6. Germline CDR1 and CDR2: LNHDA and SQIVND (reference sequence). In DNA, the CDR3 is TGTGCCAGTAGTACCCGGGACAGCATTGAAGCTTTCTTT. This sequence encodes CASSTRDSIEAFF. Full variable domain (missing parts from reference TRBV19 and TRBJ1-1): DGGITQSPKYLFRKEGQNVTLSCEQNLNHDAMYWYRQDPGQGLRLIYYSQIVNDFQKGDIAEGYSVSREKKESFPLTVTSAQKNPTAFYLCASSTRDSIEAFFGQGTRLTVV.

V and J are TRBV28 and TRBJ1-2, with 9 bases fitting TRBD1. Germline V lookup: CDR1 MDHEN, CDR2 SYDVKM. J lost 0 bases, V lost 10 bases, and 9 bases had no gene match. The length of the CDR3 is 15 residues. The CDR3 bases are TGTGCCACCTACAGGGGGCGAATCGCTAACTATGGCTACACCTTC. Translated: CATYRGRIANYGYTF.

The rearrangement joins TRBV9 to TRBJ2-3; 8 bases agree with TRBD2. Trimming at V came to 0 bases and at J to 4 bases, leaving 16 bases not matched to a gene. The CDR3 is 19 residues long. Germline V CDR1 and CDR2: SGDLS, YYNGEE. The CDR3 sequence: CASSVGLGGRTELADTQYF. The CDR3 DNA follows: TGTGCCAGCAGCGTAGGTCTGGGCGGGAGGACCGAACTTGCAGATACGCAGTATTTT.

This chain uses TRBV7-9 with TRBJ1-1; D may be TRBD1 (5 bases). The germline gives CDR1 SEHNR, CDR2 FQNEAQ (reference sequence). Trimming removed 4 bases at V and 5 bases at J, with 14 bases between. The length of the CDR3 is 14 residues. The CDR3 reads CASSSNGGSTEAFF. DNA of the CDR3: TGTGCCAGCAGCTCCAATGGGGGGTCTACTGAAGCTTTCTTT.

The rearrangement joins TRBV28 to TRBJ1-5; D is perhaps TRBD1 (5 bases). Trimming took off 6 bases at V and 1 base at J, with 16 bases between the two ends. Germline V gives CDR1 MDHEN, CDR2 SYDVKM. The CDR3 is 16 amino acids. The CDR3 region is CASSLYGGTSNQPQHF. The CDR3 region has the DNA TGTGCCAGCAGCCTTTACGGGGGTACAAGCAATCAGCCCCAGCATTTT.

V and J are TRBV28 and TRBJ1-1; D is perhaps TRBD1 (5 bases). CDR1 and CDR2 from the germline V gene are MDHEN and SYDVKM. The CDR3 extends over 16 amino acids. Trimming took 6 bases from V and 0 from J, leaving 17 bases between them. CDR3 protein: CASSPEEGVMNTEAFF. Here the CDR3 DNA reads TGTGCCAGCAGCCCGGAGGAAGGGGTAATGAACACTGAAGCTTTCTTT.

The chain joins TRBV29-1 to TRBJ2-3; D possibly matches TRBD1 or TRBD2 (5 bases each). Between the trimmed V and J ends, which lost 5 bases and 5 bases, there was a span of 11 bases. CDR1 is SQVTM and CDR2 is ANQGSEA in the germline V gene. The CDR3 totals 12 residues. CDR3: CSVFGAGDTQYF. In DNA, the CDR3 is TGCAGCGTTTTTGGGGCGGGAGATACGCAGTATTTT.

This clone has just a few counts. The chain joins TRBV6-6 to TRBJ2-7; no clear D. Trimming shortened V by 0 bases and J by 3 bases, and 15 bases separated the two germline ends. The CDR3 contains 16 residues. Germline V gene sequence: CDR1 MNHNY, CDR2 SVGAGI (reference sequence). CDR3 DNA sequence: TGTGCCAGCAGTTACTCGTTACGTCCATATAACTACGAGCAGTACTTC. It codes for CASSYSLRPYNYEQYF.

A single count supports this clone. This CDR3 reads CASSSQDRGYTQYF. DNA of the CDR3: TGTGCCAGTAGTAGTCAGGACAGGGGGTATACGCAGTATTTT. V and J are TRBV19 and TRBJ2-3, with 10 positions matching TRBD1. The CDR3 covers 14 residues. The germline gives CDR1 LNHDA, CDR2 SQIVND (reference sequence). V lost 4 bases, J lost 7 bases, and 5 bases stayed unmatched.

This sequence joins TRBV15 and TRBJ2-5; perhaps TRBD1 as D (6 bases). V was pared by 5 bases and J by 5 bases, with 12 bases between. Looked up from germline, CDR1 is LNHNV and CDR2 is YYDKDF (reference sequence). The CDR3 runs 13 residues. This CDR3 reads CATSLQGGETQYF. The CDR3 DNA reads TGTGCCACCAGCTTACAGGGTGGTGAGACCCAGTACTTC.

As DNA, the CDR3 is TGCGCCAGCAGCTTGGTGTCGGTGTCAGATACGCAGTATTTT. Translating gives CASSLVSVSDTQYF. The rearrangement joins TRBV5-1 to TRBJ2-3, with D hard to call. Looked up from germline, CDR1 is SGHRS and CDR2 is YFSETQ. The V end was cut by 0 bases, the J end by 4 bases, with 9 bases between. This CDR3 is built from 14 residues.